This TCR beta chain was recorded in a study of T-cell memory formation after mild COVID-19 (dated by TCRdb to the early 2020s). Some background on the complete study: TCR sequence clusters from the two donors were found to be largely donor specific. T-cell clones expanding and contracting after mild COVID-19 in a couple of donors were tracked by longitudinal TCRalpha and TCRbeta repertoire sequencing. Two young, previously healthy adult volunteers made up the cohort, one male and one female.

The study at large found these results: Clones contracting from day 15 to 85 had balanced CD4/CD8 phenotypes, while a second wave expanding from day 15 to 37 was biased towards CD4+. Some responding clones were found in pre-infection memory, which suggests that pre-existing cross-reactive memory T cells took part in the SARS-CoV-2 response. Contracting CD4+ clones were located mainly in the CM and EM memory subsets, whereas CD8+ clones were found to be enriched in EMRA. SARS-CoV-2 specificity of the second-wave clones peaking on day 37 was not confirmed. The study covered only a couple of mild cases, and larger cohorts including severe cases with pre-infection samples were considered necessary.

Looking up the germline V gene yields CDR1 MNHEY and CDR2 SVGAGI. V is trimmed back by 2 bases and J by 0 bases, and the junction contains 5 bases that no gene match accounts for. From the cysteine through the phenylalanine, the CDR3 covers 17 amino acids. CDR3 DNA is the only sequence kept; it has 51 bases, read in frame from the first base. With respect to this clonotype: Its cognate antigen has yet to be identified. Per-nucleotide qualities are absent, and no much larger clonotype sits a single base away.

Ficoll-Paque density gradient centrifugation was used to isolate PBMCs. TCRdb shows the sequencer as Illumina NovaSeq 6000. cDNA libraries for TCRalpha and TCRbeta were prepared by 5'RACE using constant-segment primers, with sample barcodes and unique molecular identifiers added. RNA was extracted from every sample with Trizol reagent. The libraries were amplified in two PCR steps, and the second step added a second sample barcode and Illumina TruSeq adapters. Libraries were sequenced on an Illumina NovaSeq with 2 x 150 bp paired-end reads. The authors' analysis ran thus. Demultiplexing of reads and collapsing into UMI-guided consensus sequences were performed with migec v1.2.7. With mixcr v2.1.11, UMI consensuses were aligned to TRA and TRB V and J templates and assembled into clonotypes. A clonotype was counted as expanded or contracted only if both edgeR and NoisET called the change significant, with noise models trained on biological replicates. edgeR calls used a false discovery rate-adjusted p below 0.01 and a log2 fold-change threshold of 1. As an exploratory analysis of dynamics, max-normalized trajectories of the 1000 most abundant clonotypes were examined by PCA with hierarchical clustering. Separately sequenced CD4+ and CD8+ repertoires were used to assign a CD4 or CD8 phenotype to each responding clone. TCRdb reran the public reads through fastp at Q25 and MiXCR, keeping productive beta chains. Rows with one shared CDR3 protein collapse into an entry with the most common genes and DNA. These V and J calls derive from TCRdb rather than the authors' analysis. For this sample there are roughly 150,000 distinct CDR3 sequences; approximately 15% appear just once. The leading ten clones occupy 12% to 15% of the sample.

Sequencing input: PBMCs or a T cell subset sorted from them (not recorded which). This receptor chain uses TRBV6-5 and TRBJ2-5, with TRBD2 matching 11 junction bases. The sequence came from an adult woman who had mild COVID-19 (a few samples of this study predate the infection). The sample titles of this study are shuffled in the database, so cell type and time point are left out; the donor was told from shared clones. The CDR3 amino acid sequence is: CASSYTSGGRDQETQYF. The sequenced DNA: TGTGCCAGCAGTTACACTAGCGGGGGACGAGACCAAGAGACCCAGTACTTC.